Shown below are 12 T cell receptor beta chains from a single sample sequenced in a study of cytomegalovirus exposure and HLA in healthy donors. In the PCR, 60 Vbeta and 13 Jbeta primers were used. Data came from immunoSEQ multiplex PCR; TCRdb stores just in-frame clones and leaves some out. The repertoire holds 150,000 to 200,000 clones, with more than 70% as singletons. The sequenced material came from PBMCs. These receptors came from a man between 60 and 75 years old in good health and CMV-seronegative.

The chain couples TRBV4-2 to TRBJ1-3, with D possibly being TRBD1 (5 bases). This CDR3 has 17 amino acids. CDR1 LGHNA and CDR2 YNFKEQ come from the germline V gene. The ends were cut back, 1 base at V and 0 bases at J, with 13 bases in the middle. The CDR3 region has the DNA TGTGCCAGCAGCCAAGTTTCCCAGGGTCACTCTGGAAACACCATATATTTT. Amino acid sequence: CASSQVSQGHSGNTIYF.

The CDR3 coding sequence is TGTGCCAGTAGTATATTGGGGACAACCTCGGACTATGGCTACACCTTC. Its protein product is CASSILGTTSDYGYTF. The rearrangement links TRBV19 to TRBJ1-2; TRBD1 might be the D (6 bases). The CDR3 is 16 residues long. CDR1 and CDR2 (germline): LNHDA, SQIVND (reference sequence). The V end lost 2 bases, the J end lost 3 bases, and 16 bases lay between the germline ends.

This clone has a single count. J is TRBJ1-5 and V is TRBV19; 8 bases match TRBD1. J was trimmed by 0 bases and V by 4 bases; bases with no gene match: 5. Germline CDR1 reads LNHDA; CDR2 reads SQIVND (reference sequence). The CDR3 consists of 16 residues. CDR3 sequence (DNA): TGTGCCAGTAGTACACAGGGGGTATATAGCAATCAGCCCCAGCATTTT. Encoded protein: CASSTQGVYSNQPQHF.

This clone occurred once. This sequence joins TRBV19 and TRBJ1-3; unclear D gene. V shed 3 bases and J shed 1 base, with 10 bases lying between them. The germline V gene has CDR1 LNHDA and CDR2 SQIVND (reference sequence). The CDR3 loop spans 15 amino acids. The CDR3 here is CASSINRESGNTIYF. DNA of the CDR3: TGTGCCAGTAGTATTAATCGGGAGTCTGGAAACACCATATATTTT.

This clone was detected once. The gene calls are TRBV6-5 and TRBJ2-5; 12 nucleotides agree with TRBD1. In germline, CDR1 is MNHEY, CDR2 SVGAGI. Trimming cost V 8 bases and J 8 bases; bases outside gene matches: 6. The CDR3 length is 13 residues. The CDR3 reads CASGTGGKITQYF. The DNA of the CDR3 is TGTGCCAGCGGGACAGGGGGCAAGATAACCCAGTACTTC.

V usage is TRBV30 and J usage is TRBJ1-2; D might be TRBD1 (6 bases). V was clipped by 4 bases and J by 5 bases, with 14 bases between them. Germline CDR1 GTSNPN, CDR2 SVGIG (reference sequence). The CDR3 covers 13 residues. Written as DNA, the CDR3 is TGTGCCTGGATACGTGGGGGCGGATATGGCTACACCTTC. Translating it yields CAWIRGGGYGYTF.

This clone has more than one count but fewer than ten. This sequence joins TRBV29-1 and TRBJ2-1; TRBD1 might be the D (5 bases). Trimming cost V 2 bases and J 4 bases, with 9 bases left between them. The CDR3 is 13 amino acids. Germline loops: CDR1 SQVTM, CDR2 ANQGSEA. CDR3 residues: CSVERQHYNEQFF. CDR3 bases: TGCAGCGTTGAACGACAGCATTACAATGAGCAGTTCTTC.

J is TRBJ1-2 and V is TRBV29-1; no reliable D call. The V and J ends lost 7 bases and 0 bases respectively, with 9 bases between them. This CDR3 is 12 amino acids long. The V gene's germline CDR1 is SQVTM and CDR2 ANQGSEA. In DNA, the CDR3 is TGCAGCGGCGGCGGGACTAACTATGGCTACACCTTC. It translates to CSGGGTNYGYTF.

The chain recombines TRBV10-3 with TRBJ1-2, with D uncertain. V shed 11 bases and J shed 3 bases, with 16 bases lying between them. The CDR3 runs 13 residues. The germline V gene encodes CDR1 ENHRY and CDR2 SYGVKD. Here the CDR3 reads CASTTGRDYGYTF. The CDR3 nucleotides read TGTGCCTCCACAACGGGAAGGGACTATGGCTACACCTTC.

V and J are TRBV9 and TRBJ2-5; a possible D gene is TRBD2 (6 bases). Germline assignment: CDR1 SGDLS and CDR2 YYNGEE. Trimming cost V 2 bases and J 4 bases, with 15 bases left between them. CDR3 length equals 15 residues. The CDR3 sequence is CASSVLAAGRETQYF. The CDR3 DNA is TGTGCCAGCAGCGTGCTGGCGGCGGGACGAGAGACCCAGTACTTC.

The chain joins TRBV10-3 to TRBJ1-2; D unclear. CDR3 size: 13 residues. Per the germline V gene, CDR1 is ENHRY and CDR2 is SYGVKD. Trimming took 2 bases from V and 6 from J, leaving 10 bases between them. The CDR3 DNA follows: TGTGCCATCAGTGAGCTTCCGGGAAATGGCTACACCTTC. Encoded protein: CAISELPGNGYTF.

The rearrangement uses TRBV6-1 and TRBJ2-5; TRBD1 agrees at 9 bases. The germline V gene encodes CDR1 MNHNS and CDR2 SASEGT. The CDR3 spans 13 residues. V lost 6 bases and J lost 5; bases outside the gene matches: 4. The CDR3 loop is CASSGQGTETQYF. The CDR3 DNA sequence: TGTGCCAGCAGCGGACAGGGGACTGAGACCCAGTACTTC.